Here is one T cell receptor beta chain with its context. Its cognate antigen is unknown. Germline loops: CDR1 MNHNS, CDR2 SASEGT. The CDR3 runs 15 residues. The V segment lost 3 bases and the J segment 1 base; nucleotides outside the gene matches: 4. As handled by the study authors: Differences in CDR3 between clinicopathological groups were drawn on to build a classifier intended to discriminate distant-metastatic papillary thyroid cancer patients. TCRdb redid the clone calls on the PCR reads using MiXCR. The V and J calls here are based on TCRdb, not the publication. The sample carries some 7,100 clones, around 37% recorded once. The data derive from a study of metastatic and nonmetastatic thyroid tumors. Study overall: Repertoires of blood and of tissue (tumor or nodule) from malignant and benign thyroid patients were compared.

Study outcomes and limitations: Relative to benign nodules, malignant thyroid tumors were reportedly characterized by significantly elevated TCR beta diversity in blood and tumor.

Among the patients, none had received any treatment before thyroid surgery. This clonotype was sampled from a female donor with papillary thyroid cancer or a benign thyroid nodule (not recorded which). Some clones in this sample may be carry-over from other donors' samples. The V call is TRBV6-1, the J call TRBJ2-7; 9 nucleotides line up with TRBD1. Sequenced: adjacent normal tissue. In DNA form, the CDR3 reads TGTGCCAGCAGTGACGGGACAGGGTTTTCCTACGAGCAGTACTTC. It codes for CASSDGTGFSYEQYF.